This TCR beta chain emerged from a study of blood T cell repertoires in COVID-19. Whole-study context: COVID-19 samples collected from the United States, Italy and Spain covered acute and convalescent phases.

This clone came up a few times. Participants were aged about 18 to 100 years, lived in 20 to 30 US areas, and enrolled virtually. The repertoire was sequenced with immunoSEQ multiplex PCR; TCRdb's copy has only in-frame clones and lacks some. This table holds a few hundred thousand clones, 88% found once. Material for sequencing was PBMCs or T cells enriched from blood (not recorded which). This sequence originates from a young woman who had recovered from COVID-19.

This chain's CDR3 is CASSGPARGRLQHF. The CDR3 DNA is TGTGCCAGTAGTGGACCCGCCAGGGGGCGCCTCCAGCATTTT. The rearrangement uses TRBV19 and TRBJ1-5, with 8 positions matching TRBD1. In germline, CDR1 is LNHDA, CDR2 SQIVND (reference sequence). This CDR3 contains 14 residues. V shed 5 bases and J 12 bases; nucleotides not matched to a gene: 12. Drawing the rest from reference TRBV19 and TRBJ1-5, the complete variable domain is DGGITQSPKYLFRKEGQNVTLSCEQNLNHDAMYWYRQDPGQGLRLIYYSQIVNDFQKGDIAEGYSVSREKKESFPLTVTSAQKNPTAFYLCASSGPARGRLQHFGDGTRLSIL.